A single sample is the source of the 9 T cell receptor beta chains below, sequenced in a study of blood T cells in healthy people across ages. A J-beta primer mix and a sample-barcoded 5' primer were used in a second PCR of about 7 to 12 cycles. TCRdb reprocessed the 5' RACE reads via MiXCR and lists one record per CDR3 protein. The table records over 1.5 million distinct CDR3 sequences, about 50% of them present only once. Sequenced material: blood. The receptors originated from a woman in her thirties or forties in good health.

Of note for this clonotype: A read error may produce the germline difference seen at one junction end. The chain employs TRBV28 and TRBJ1-2, with TRBD1 matching over 9 bases. CDR1 and CDR2 from the germline V gene are MDHEN and SYDVKM. This CDR3 is 17 amino acids long. The CDR3 nucleotides are TGTGCCGGCAGTTTACCGGACAGGGGTGGGTTATCGCGGGGCTACACCTTC. Protein sequence: CAGSLPDRGGLSRGYTF.

The chain is built from TRBV7-9 and TRBJ1-1; tentatively, D is TRBD1 (6 bases). Germline CDR1 reads SEHNR; CDR2 reads FQNEAQ (reference sequence). The length of the CDR3 is 13 residues. Trimming removed 4 bases from V and 4 bases from J, with 10 bases in between. The CDR3 DNA reads TGTGCCAGCAGCTCTGGACAGCTCACTGAAGCTTTCTTT. Protein product: CASSSGQLTEAFF.

This clonotype was seen a handful of times. The V gene is TRBV28, the J gene TRBJ2-3; D not resolved. CDR1 MDHEN and CDR2 SYDVKM come from the germline V gene. The CDR3 loop spans 15 amino acids. V was clipped by 2 bases and J by 0 bases, with 9 bases between them. This CDR3 reads CASSLKGSSTDTQYF. CDR3 in DNA: TGTGCCAGCAGTTTAAAGGGTTCTAGCACAGATACGCAGTATTTT. The complete variable domain, with remaining parts taken from reference TRBV28 and TRBJ2-3, reads DVKVTQSSRYLVKRTGEKVFLECVQDMDHENMFWYRQDPGLGLRLIYFSYDVKMKEKGDIPEGYSVSREKKERFSLILESASTNQTSMYLCASSLKGSSTDTQYFGPGTRLTVL.

Of note for this clonotype: A junction end diverges from the germline sequence, so it may reflect a read error. The chain couples TRBV29-1 to TRBJ1-5; TRBD1 agrees at 8 bases. Germline V CDR1 and CDR2: SQVTM, ANQGSEA. The CDR3 runs 13 residues. The CDR3 bases are TGCAGCGTAGAGACAGGGGATAATCAGTCCCAGCATTTT. Translated, it gives CSVETGDNQSQHF.

The V gene is TRBV3-1, the J gene TRBJ1-1; 10 bases align to TRBD1. The CDR3 loop spans 14 amino acids. Germline values: CDR1 LGHDT, CDR2 YNNKEL (reference sequence). The junction had 12 bases not matched to a gene; V was cut back by 10 bases and J by 7 bases. CDR3 nucleotides: TGTGCCACCGCTCAGACAGGGGGCAAAAGTGAAGCTTTCTTT. Translated, it gives CATAQTGGKSEAFF.

This clonotype was counted between two and nine times. The chain has TRBV4-3 and TRBJ2-5; D ambiguous. The CDR3 length is 13 residues. Looked up from germline, CDR1 is LGHNA and CDR2 is YSLEER. Between the trimmed V and J ends, which lost 4 bases and 5 bases, there was a span of 11 bases. CDR3 protein: CASSPHIGETQYF. CDR3 coding DNA: TGCGCCAGCAGCCCGCACATTGGTGAGACCCAGTACTTC.

The chain employs TRBV6-5 and TRBJ2-3; 8 bases line up with TRBD1. V shed 2 bases, J shed 4 bases, and the junction held 2 bases outside the gene matches. CDR1 and CDR2 (germline): MNHEY, SVGAGI. The CDR3 consists of 14 residues. The CDR3 protein is CASSYHRGSDTQYF. Here the CDR3 DNA reads TGTGCCAGCAGTTACCACAGGGGGTCAGATACGCAGTATTTT.

Remarks on this clonotype: Germline is not matched at one junction end, which may reflect a read error. This chain links TRBV6-2 or TRBV6-3 with TRBJ2-7; D remains ambiguous. Germline values: CDR1 MNHEY, CDR2 SVGEGT. CDR3 length: 13 amino acids. Here the CDR3 DNA reads TGTGCCAGCAGTGACTCGAGGACCTACGAGCAGTACTTC. Its protein product is CASSDSRTYEQYF.

The V and J genes are TRBV7-2 and TRBJ1-2; weak D call: TRBD1 (6 bases). V shed 1 base and J shed 7 bases, with 16 bases lying between them. Germline V lookup: CDR1 SGHTA, CDR2 FQGNSA. This CDR3 spans 15 amino acids. The CDR3, as DNA: TGTGCCAGCAGCTTAGGTATAGGGGGATCAGGTGGCTACACCTTC. Encoded protein: CASSLGIGGSGGYTF.